One sample yielded the 20 T cell receptor beta chains listed below, sequenced in a study of beta chain features in type 1 diabetes. Since all of the isolated RNA was reverse transcribed, expressed TCRB transcripts were what got sequenced. TCRdb's table, derived via immunoSEQ multiplex PCR, lists solely in-frame clones and lacks some. This repertoire shows a few hundred thousand clones, 16% found once; its top ten account for about 0.078%. These receptors have no identified antigens. Regarding the study as a whole: All four CD4+ subsets of Type 1 diabetes patients contained TCRB CDR3s that were moderately but significantly shorter.

Sample: naive CD4+ T cells from blood. The receptors were sampled from a man younger than 45 with type 1 diabetes.

This clone was seen only a few times. The chain joins TRBV19 to TRBJ1-5; TRBD1 aligns across 7 bases. Germline V CDR1 and CDR2: LNHDA, SQIVND (reference sequence). Trimming cost V 6 bases and J 4 bases; bases outside gene matches: 6. The CDR3 extends over 14 amino acids. Written as DNA, the CDR3 is TGTGCCAGTAGACAGGGGATTCGAAATCAGCCCCAGCATTTT. This gives the protein CASRQGIRNQPQHF.

This clone was counted only a few times. The V and J genes are TRBV14 and TRBJ2-3; D ambiguous. Trimming removed 0 bases from V and 5 bases from J, with 3 bases in between. Germline V lookup: CDR1 SGHDN, CDR2 FVKESK. The CDR3 spans 12 residues. The DNA of the CDR3 is TGTGCCAGCAGCCAAGATAAAGATACGCAGTATTTT. As protein: CASSQDKDTQYF.

This clone was seen just once. The V call is TRBV7-9, the J call TRBJ2-7, with D tentatively TRBD2 (6 bases). CDR3 length: 12 amino acids. V was shortened by 4 bases and J by 9 bases, with 13 bases between the two germline ends. Germline V gene sequence: CDR1 SEHNR, CDR2 FQNEAQ (reference sequence). CDR3 sequence: CASSSGLLVQYF. The DNA for the CDR3 is TGTGCCAGCAGCTCGGGACTCCTCGTGCAGTACTTC.

V usage is TRBV15 and J usage is TRBJ2-3; TRBD1 aligns across 7 bases. Germline V lookup: CDR1 LNHNV, CDR2 YYDKDF (reference sequence). V shed 0 bases and J 3 bases; nucleotides not matched to a gene: 9. The CDR3 runs 17 residues. The CDR3 DNA sequence: TGTGCCACCAGCAGAGATCGAAGGACAGGTGGGACAGATACGCAGTATTTT. Translating it yields CATSRDRRTGGTDTQYF.

This clone has just a few counts. This chain connects TRBV7-7 to TRBJ2-3, with 7 bases that match TRBD2. In germline, CDR1 is SSHAT, CDR2 FNYEAQ (reference sequence). Unmatched junction bases numbered 5, after V lost 3 bases and J lost 2 bases. This CDR3 spans 15 amino acids. CDR3 DNA sequence: TGTGCCAGCAGCTTTAGCGGGCGCTTCACAGATACGCAGTATTTT. Encoded protein: CASSFSGRFTDTQYF. Together with reference TRBV7-7 and TRBJ2-3, the CDR3 gives the full variable domain: GAGVSQSPRYKVTKRGQDVTLRCDPISSHATLYWYQQALGQGPEFLTYFNYEAQPDKSGLPSDRFSAERPEGSISTLTIQRTEQRDSAMYRCASSFSGRFTDTQYFGPGTRLTVL.

The CDR3 loop reads CSVDSLGDNEQFF. CDR3 nucleotide sequence: TGCAGCGTTGATAGCTTAGGGGACAATGAGCAGTTCTTC. The rearrangement links TRBV29-1 to TRBJ2-1, with D tentatively TRBD1 (5 bases). Germline V CDR1 and CDR2: SQVTM, ANQGSEA. V was clipped by 3 bases and J by 5 bases, with 11 bases between them. CDR3 length: 13 residues.

This rearrangement joins TRBV7-2 to TRBJ2-1; D unclear. V shed 0 bases and J shed 15 bases, with 12 bases lying between them. This CDR3 contains 12 residues. Germline V gene sequence: CDR1 SGHTA, CDR2 FQGNSA. The CDR3 loop is CASSLAFGFWFF. The CDR3, as DNA: TGTGCCAGCAGCTTAGCATTCGGTTTTTGGTTCTTC.

The gene calls are TRBV30 and TRBJ2-7, with TRBD1 identical over 8 bases. Germline CDR1 and CDR2: GTSNPN and SVGIG (reference sequence). The V and J ends lost 4 bases and 6 bases, in that order; junction bases with no gene match: 14. The length of the CDR3 is 15 residues. This chain's CDR3 is CAWKHYTGGNREQYF. The CDR3 region has the DNA TGTGCCTGGAAACATTATACAGGGGGTAACCGCGAGCAGTACTTC.

The rearrangement uses TRBV7-2 and TRBJ2-1; 8 bases are shared with TRBD2. The length of the CDR3 is 15 residues. J lost 11 bases, V lost 8 bases, and 17 bases had no gene match. Germline V gene data show CDR1 as SGHTA and CDR2 as FQGNSA. For the CDR3, the DNA is TGTGCCAGCGGAGTTGCCAGCCTAGCGGGTGCCCAGCAGTTCTTC. Its protein is CASGVASLAGAQQFF.

The chain employs TRBV9 and TRBJ2-3; 7 bases map to TRBD2. V lost 4 bases and J lost 6; bases outside the gene matches: 8. The CDR3 spans 14 residues. The germline V gene encodes CDR1 SGDLS and CDR2 YYNGEE. The CDR3 DNA follows: TGTGCCAGCAGCCGGGACTACCGCCCCGATACGCAGTATTTT. Translated, it gives CASSRDYRPDTQYF.

The rearrangement joins TRBV19 to TRBJ2-1, with 9 bases identical to TRBD2. CDR3 length equals 16 residues. Losses at the gene ends were 7 bases for V and 1 base for J; bases not matched to a gene: 8. Germline V CDR1 and CDR2: LNHDA, SQIVND (reference sequence). In nucleotides, the CDR3 is TGTGCCAGTATTTCAGGGGCGGGAGGGTCCTACAATGAGCAGTTCTTC. Its protein is CASISGAGGSYNEQFF.

This chain joins TRBV5-1 and TRBJ2-7; tentative D call: TRBD2 (5 bases). Trimming took off 7 bases at V and 2 bases at J, with 13 bases between the two ends. Germline-derived CDR1 and CDR2 are SGHRS and YFSETQ. The CDR3 has 13 residues. The CDR3 coding sequence is TGCGCCAGCTCCCGGACGGGAACCTACGAGCAGTACTTC. Its protein is CASSRTGTYEQYF. The entire variable domain, with the rest obtained from reference TRBV5-1 and TRBJ2-7, is as follows: KAGVTQTPRYLIKTRGQQVTLSCSPISGHRSVSWYQQTPGQGLQFLFEYFSETQRNKGNFPGRFSGRQFSNSRSEMNVSTLELGDSALYLCASSRTGTYEQYFGPGTRLTVT.

V and J are TRBV7-2 and TRBJ2-3; TRBD1 is a possible D gene (5 bases). The CDR3 sequence is 17 residues long. V shed 5 bases and J shed 1 base, with 19 bases lying between them. The germline V gene has CDR1 SGHTA and CDR2 FQGNSA. CDR3 bases: TGTGCCAGCAGCGTCGATCCCCAGGGATGGGGCACAGATACGCAGTATTTT. Protein product: CASSVDPQGWGTDTQYF.

The genes are TRBV28 and TRBJ2-3, with D possibly matching TRBD1 (5 bases). The V end lost 6 bases, the J end lost 0 bases, and 13 bases lay between the germline ends. The CDR3 has 15 residues. Per germline, CDR1 MDHEN and CDR2 SYDVKM. The CDR3 DNA reads TGTGCCAGCAGCCCTCAGGGTCGAAGCACAGATACGCAGTATTTT. It codes for CASSPQGRSTDTQYF.

The chain couples TRBV7-2 to TRBJ2-5; D remains unclear. The V and J ends lost 2 bases and 5 bases respectively, with 12 bases between them. Germline lookup yields CDR1 SGHTA and CDR2 FQGNSA. This CDR3 region has 14 residues. CDR3 in amino acids: CASSLRVLGETQYF. In DNA form, the CDR3 reads TGTGCCAGCAGCTTACGAGTTCTAGGCGAGACCCAGTACTTC.

The chain has TRBV4-2 and TRBJ2-3; D might be TRBD1 or TRBD2, each matching 5 bases. The V end lost 0 bases, the J end lost 5 bases, and 9 bases lay between the germline ends. This CDR3 region has 14 residues. CDR1 and CDR2 from the germline V gene are LGHNA and YNFKEQ. The CDR3 DNA reads TGTGCCAGCAGCCAAGATGGGGGAAGAGATACGCAGTATTTT. Translated: CASSQDGGRDTQYF.

The V call is TRBV7-2, the J call TRBJ2-7; no clear D. V lost 5 bases to trimming and J lost 4 bases, with 15 bases between them. The CDR3 is 14 amino acids. Germline V gives CDR1 SGHTA, CDR2 FQGNSA. The CDR3 DNA is TGTGCCAGCAGCATGGTAGCAGGCCGATACGAGCAGTACTTC. Its translation: CASSMVAGRYEQYF.

The J gene is TRBJ2-1, the V gene TRBV9; D is tentatively TRBD1 or TRBD2 (7 bases each). Trimming removed 5 bases from V and 6 bases from J, with 18 bases in between. CDR3 length: 15 amino acids. Germline V gene lookup returns CDR1 SGDLS and CDR2 YYNGEE. The CDR3 spells CASRPGGGLVNEQFF. CDR3 in DNA: TGTGCCAGCAGGCCAGGGGGAGGGTTGGTCAATGAGCAGTTCTTC. Filled out from reference TRBV9 and TRBJ2-1, the complete variable domain reads DSGVTQTPKHLITATGQRVTLRCSPRSGDLSVYWYQQSLDQGLQFLIQYYNGEERAKGNILERFSAQQFPDLHSELNLSSLELGDSALYFCASRPGGGLVNEQFFGPGTRLTVL.

A few counts support this clone. This chain joins TRBV15 and TRBJ2-1, with D perhaps matching TRBD1 (6 bases). Germline CDR1 and CDR2: LNHNV and YYDKDF (reference sequence). The CDR3 loop spans 14 amino acids. Trimming cost V 0 bases and J 11 bases, with 14 bases left between them. The CDR3 DNA reads as TGTGCCACCAGCAGAGATACCCCAGGGGCCCAGCAGTTCTTC. Translation gives CATSRDTPGAQQFF.

This clone appeared a few times. V and J are TRBV30 and TRBJ2-7; TRBD1 might be the D (5 bases). Trimming removed 3 bases at V and 0 bases at J, with 12 bases between. There are 14 residues in the CDR3. Germline-derived CDR1 and CDR2 are GTSNPN and SVGIG (reference sequence). The CDR3 coding sequence is TGTGCCTGGAGCAGACAGAGTTTCTCCTACGAGCAGTACTTC. Protein: CAWSRQSFSYEQYF.